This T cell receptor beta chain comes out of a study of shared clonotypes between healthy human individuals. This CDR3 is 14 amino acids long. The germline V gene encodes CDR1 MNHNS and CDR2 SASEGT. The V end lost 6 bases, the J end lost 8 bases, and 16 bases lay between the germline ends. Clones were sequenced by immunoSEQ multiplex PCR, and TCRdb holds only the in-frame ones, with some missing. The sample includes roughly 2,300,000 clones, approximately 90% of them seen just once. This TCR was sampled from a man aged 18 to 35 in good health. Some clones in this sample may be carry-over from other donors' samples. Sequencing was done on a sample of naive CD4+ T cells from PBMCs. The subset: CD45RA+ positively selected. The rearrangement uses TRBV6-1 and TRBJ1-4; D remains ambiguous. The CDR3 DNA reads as TGTGCCAGCAGCCCTCCGTTGGTGGGGGAAAAACTGTTTTTT. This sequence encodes CASSPPLVGEKLFF.